A selection of T cell receptor beta chains follows, all from one sample in a study of T-cell memory formation after mild COVID-19. One entry per CDR3 protein, called by TCRdb with MiXCR from the 5' RACE reads. The top ten hold approximately 23% of the sample, which has approximately 300,000 distinct CDR3 sequences, under 8.5% seen once. Sequenced sample: PBMCs or a T cell subset sorted from them (not recorded which). These receptors all stem from a man between 18 and 35 years old who had mild COVID-19 (a few samples of this study predate the infection). Cell type and time point are not known. The CDR3 runs from the conserved cysteine through the conserved F or W.

v_gene	j_gene	CDR3aa
TRBV6-1	TRBJ2-7	CASSEGSSTLNYEQYF
TRBV6-5	TRBJ2-1	CASSYGRYNEQFF
TRBV4-3	TRBJ2-2	CASSQDLLAGENTGELFF
TRBV7-2	TRBJ2-5	CASSTSGGAWGETQYF
TRBV3-1	TRBJ1-5	CASSQGDPNQPQHF
TRBV7-2	TRBJ2-7	CASSGRDRGHEQYF
TRBV5-1	TRBJ2-7	CASSAGWINEQYF
TRBV7-2	TRBJ2-7	CASSWTASYEQYF
TRBV6-5	TRBJ1-1	CASSYYDQDRGTEAFF
TRBV25-1	TRBJ2-3	CASSEFGLAAFTDTQYF
TRBV20-1	TRBJ2-2	CSARDGTRELFF
TRBV7-8	TRBJ2-3	CASSWTSGDTDTQYF
TRBV5-1	TRBJ1-6	CASSLRQGANSPLHF
TRBV5-1	TRBJ2-3	CASSLGGSGGGDTQYF
TRBV19	TRBJ1-1	CASSSQGASRTEAFF
TRBV7-6	TRBJ2-1	CASSLWGVGYNEQFF
TRBV5-5	TRBJ2-5	CASSFRHETQYF
TRBV6-6	TRBJ2-3	CASSYATGVGTDTQYF
TRBV6-5	TRBJ1-2	CASRTDRGENYGYTF
TRBV4-3	TRBJ2-1	CASSQDLRGGRNEQFF
TRBV7-9	TRBJ2-3	CASSFIGQGTDTQYF
TRBV18	TRBJ2-7	CASSPRDDGEQYF
TRBV6-5	TRBJ2-6	CASGMGSAANVLTF
TRBV7-9	TRBJ1-2	CASSLEGGGYTF
TRBV19	TRBJ2-5	CASRDRGRETQYF
TRBV5-1	TRBJ2-1	CASSSGHTEQFF
TRBV29-1	TRBJ1-1	CSVEVRGRNTEAFF
TRBV3-1	TRBJ2-2	CASSQDTRNIVAGELFF
TRBV6-5	TRBJ1-2	CASSYSGGFNYGYTF
TRBV6-2/TRBV6-3	TRBJ2-1	CASSISSGGYNEQFF
TRBV7-2	TRBJ1-2	CASSLYDREGGYTF
TRBV12-3/TRBV12-4	TRBJ1-6	CASSPGPRGRNSPLHF
TRBV24-1	TRBJ2-2	CATSDRGAGELFF
TRBV12-3/TRBV12-4	TRBJ1-1	CASSWTGGRNTEAFF
TRBV28	TRBJ2-5	CASSLYSGAGAQYF
TRBV6-5	TRBJ2-1	CASSPGTGGADEQFF
TRBV14	TRBJ2-3	CASSQFVAASTDTQYF
TRBV18	TRBJ1-4	CASSLTGTGDEKLFF
TRBV7-3	TRBJ1-2	CASSSRVWYGYTF
TRBV6-5	TRBJ2-7	CASSYGPNGEQYF
TRBV29-1	TRBJ1-5	CSVGDTATNQPQHF
TRBV20-1	TRBJ1-1	CSASVGGHTEAFF
TRBV27	TRBJ1-4	CASRRRGIANEKLFF
TRBV5-1	TRBJ2-5	CASSPGPGQRETQYF
TRBV18	TRBJ2-6	CASSPRRGGEVQYGANVLTF
TRBV19	TRBJ2-3	CASSIDRRLTQYF